This passage covers 26 T cell receptor beta chains from one sample sequenced in a study of blood T cell repertoires in COVID-19. Sequencing was performed with immunoSEQ multiplex PCR; in TCRdb, only in-frame clones are kept and a portion is missing. Among 170,000 or so clones, about 87% were seen once, and the ten largest hold over 0.7%. Sequenced input: peripheral blood. All receptors derive from a woman aged 18-29 years who had recovered from COVID-19.

V is TRBV7-2 and J is TRBJ2-2; TRBD2 agrees at 7 bases. This CDR3 has 16 amino acids. From germline, CDR1 is SGHTA and CDR2 FQGNSA. With 3 bases clipped from V and 5 bases from J, the junction kept 9 bases outside the gene matches. The CDR3 nucleotides read TGTGCCAGCAGCTTGACTAGCCCTCGGGGGACCGGGGAGCTGTTTTTT. This translates into CASSLTSPRGTGELFF.

The chain employs TRBV2 and TRBJ1-5; 7 bases align to TRBD1. Germline assignment: CDR1 SNHLY and CDR2 FYNNEI. V shed 4 bases, J shed 2 bases, and the junction held 2 bases outside the gene matches. The CDR3 totals 14 residues. CDR3 loop: CASSGTGRNQPQHF. The CDR3 nucleotides read TGTGCCAGCAGTGGGACAGGCCGCAATCAGCCCCAGCATTTT.

This chain connects TRBV4-3 to TRBJ2-2; perhaps TRBD2 as D (5 bases). CDR3 length: 15 residues. CDR1 LGHNA and CDR2 YSLEER come from the germline V gene. V shed 4 bases and J shed 6 bases, with 15 bases lying between them. The CDR3 loop reads CASSPRWERPGELFF. CDR3 sequence (DNA): TGCGCCAGCAGCCCACGATGGGAGCGCCCCGGGGAGCTGTTTTTT.

J is TRBJ2-7 and V is TRBV12-3 or TRBV12-4, with D uncertain. V lost 5 bases and J 3 bases, leaving 11 bases between the germline ends. The CDR3 length is 13 residues. CDR3 in DNA: TGTGCCAGCAGTCCTCTCCCTTTCTACGAGCAGTACTTC. It translates to CASSPLPFYEQYF.

V is TRBV7-3 and J is TRBJ2-1, with 8 bases identical to TRBD1. Germline CDR1 SGHTA, CDR2 FQGTGA. This CDR3 has 15 amino acids. Trimming removed 5 bases from V and 7 bases from J; junction bases left unmatched: 10. In DNA, the CDR3 is TGTGCCAGCAGCGTACGCCCACAGGGGGTAAATGAGCAGTTCTTC. Translated, it gives CASSVRPQGVNEQFF. Full variable domain (missing parts from reference TRBV7-3 and TRBJ2-1): GAGVSQTPSNKVTEKGKYVELRCDPISGHTALYWYRQSLGQGPEFLIYFQGTGAADDSGLPNDRFFAVRPEGSVSTLKIQRTERGDSAVYLCASSVRPQGVNEQFFGPGTRLTVL.

V and J are TRBV19 and TRBJ2-2; 10 bases agree with TRBD2. V shed 1 base and J 6 bases; nucleotides not matched to a gene: 17. The CDR3 runs to 20 residues. CDR1 is LNHDA and CDR2 is SQIVND in the germline V gene (reference sequence). DNA for the CDR3: TGTGCCAGTAGTATAGGGATAAGCGGGGGGGCTTCTTTTCGGTCCGGGGAGCTGTTTTTT. Protein product: CASSIGISGGASFRSGELFF.

This clone was seen a single time. The rearrangement uses TRBV7-2 and TRBJ1-1; D not resolved. This CDR3 has 12 residues. Trimming left V 1 base short and J 10 bases short, with 10 bases between. Germline lookup yields CDR1 SGHTA and CDR2 FQGNSA. The chain's CDR3 is CASSLGREAAFF. The CDR3 coding sequence is TGTGCCAGCAGCTTAGGGAGGGAGGCAGCTTTCTTT.

The gene calls are TRBV7-2 and TRBJ2-2, with a tentative D call TRBD1 (6 bases). CDR3 length: 15 residues. V was shortened by 6 bases and J by 4 bases, with 15 bases between the two germline ends. CDR1 is SGHTA and CDR2 is FQGNSA in the germline V gene. The CDR3 reads CASSFGGVGTGELFF. For the CDR3, the DNA is TGTGCCAGCAGTTTTGGGGGCGTGGGCACCGGGGAGCTGTTTTTT.

The rearrangement links TRBV14 to TRBJ2-3, with unresolved D. V lost 4 bases, J lost 0 bases, and 11 bases lay in between. Germline values: CDR1 SGHDN, CDR2 FVKESK. The CDR3 extends over 15 amino acids. This chain's CDR3 is CASSRRSPSTDTQYF. The DNA for the CDR3 is TGTGCCAGCAGCCGCCGGAGTCCAAGCACAGATACGCAGTATTTT.

The V gene is TRBV7-2, the J gene TRBJ2-6; perhaps TRBD2 as D (5 bases). From germline, CDR1 is SGHTA and CDR2 FQGNSA. This CDR3 region has 14 residues. The germline V and J ends were trimmed by 5 bases and 3 bases, with 8 bases remaining between them. In nucleotides, the CDR3 is TGTGCCAGCAGCCTCGGGGTTGGGGCCAACGTCCTGACTTTC. Its protein product is CASSLGVGANVLTF.

Only one count was recorded for this clone. The chain has TRBV6-5 and TRBJ2-7; D perhaps matches TRBD2 (5 bases). The CDR3 contains 14 residues. The V end lost 5 bases, the J end lost 3 bases, and 14 bases lay between the germline ends. Germline assignment: CDR1 MNHEY and CDR2 SVGAGI. The CDR3 protein is CASSPDPGFYEQYF. In DNA form, the CDR3 reads TGTGCCAGCAGTCCTGACCCGGGGTTCTACGAGCAGTACTTC.

The genes are TRBV6-2 or TRBV6-3 and TRBJ2-6, with 8 nucleotides matching TRBD1. The V gene end was trimmed by 5 bases and the J gene end by 3 bases; junction bases not matched to a gene: 6. Germline loops: CDR1 MNHEY, CDR2 SVGEGT. The length of the CDR3 is 16 residues. Written as DNA, the CDR3 is TGTGCCAGCAGTCCCCAGGGGGCTAGTGGGGCCAACGTCCTGACTTTC. Protein product: CASSPQGASGANVLTF.

V is TRBV19 and J is TRBJ2-3, with 7 nucleotides matching TRBD1. Germline CDR1 LNHDA, CDR2 SQIVND (reference sequence). V trimming: 7 bases; J trimming: 2 bases; junction bases outside the gene matches: 9. The CDR3 runs 15 residues. CDR3: CASNLGQTLTDTQYF. The CDR3 coding sequence is TGTGCCAGTAACCTGGGACAGACACTCACAGATACGCAGTATTTT.

J is TRBJ2-3 and V is TRBV27; D remains ambiguous. Germline assignment: CDR1 MNHEY and CDR2 SMNVEV (reference sequence). V lost 3 bases, J lost 0 bases, and 7 bases lay in between. The length of the CDR3 is 14 residues. CDR3 DNA sequence: TGTGCCAGCAGTTTTGCGGCTAGCACAGATACGCAGTATTTT. Encoded protein: CASSFAASTDTQYF.

The chain employs TRBV19 and TRBJ2-7, with D possibly matching TRBD1 (5 bases). The V and J ends lost 3 bases and 4 bases respectively, with 19 bases between them. Germline lookup yields CDR1 LNHDA and CDR2 SQIVND (reference sequence). The CDR3 sequence is 16 residues long. The CDR3 nucleotides are TGTGCCAGTAGTATTTGGGGCCCAACTCAGGATTACGAGCAGTACTTC. It is translated as CASSIWGPTQDYEQYF.

The chain carries TRBV7-2 and TRBJ2-2, with D perhaps matching TRBD2 (5 bases). Germline CDR1 is SGHTA and CDR2 is FQGNSA. The CDR3 runs to 15 residues. Trimming stripped 1 base from V and 1 base from J, with 7 bases between. CDR3 loop: CASSLGLQNTGELFF. CDR3 DNA sequence: TGTGCCAGCAGCTTAGGACTACAGAACACCGGGGAGCTGTTTTTT.

The table lists this clone with a count of one. The J gene is TRBJ2-3, the V gene TRBV11-3; D unresolved. Germline CDR1 and CDR2: SGHNT and YENEEA. This CDR3 has 14 amino acids. V gave up 3 bases and J gave up 0 bases, with 7 bases separating them. The DNA for the CDR3 is TGTGCCAGCAGCTTCGACGGGAGCACAGATACGCAGTATTTT. Amino acids: CASSFDGSTDTQYF.

The genes are TRBV5-1 and TRBJ2-3; a weak D match, TRBD2 (6 bases). The CDR3 is made up of 13 amino acids. V lost 8 bases and J 2 bases, leaving 12 bases between the germline ends. Germline V lookup: CDR1 SGHRS, CDR2 YFSETQ. Written as DNA, the CDR3 is TGCGCCAGTCGAGCGGGTTTCACAGATACGCAGTATTTT. Translated: CASRAGFTDTQYF.

The chain carries TRBV7-6 and TRBJ2-5; 8 nucleotides agree with TRBD1. The CDR3 sequence is 14 residues long. Germline assignment: CDR1 SGHVS and CDR2 FNYEAQ. Trimming cost V 6 bases and J 5 bases; bases outside gene matches: 8. The DNA for the CDR3 is TGTGCCAGCAGTCGAACCAGGGGGCACGAGACCCAGTACTTC. Translating gives CASSRTRGHETQYF. Using reference TRBV7-6 and TRBJ2-5 for the parts outside the CDR3, the full variable domain is GAGVSQSPRYKVTKRGQDVALRCDPISGHVSLYWYRQALGQGPEFLTYFNYEAQQDKSGLPNDRFSAERPEGSISTLTIQRTEQRDSAMYRCASSRTRGHETQYFGPGTRLLVL.

The rearrangement joins TRBV27 to TRBJ1-6; weak D call: TRBD1 (6 bases). V was pared by 5 bases and J by 7 bases, with 12 bases between. CDR1 and CDR2 from the germline V gene are MNHEY and SMNVEV (reference sequence). This CDR3 is built from 14 residues. CDR3 sequence reads: CASSLQGNNSPLHF. CDR3 coding DNA: TGTGCCAGCAGTCTCCAGGGGAACAATTCACCCCTCCACTTT.

The rearrangement uses TRBV9 and TRBJ2-1, with 10 bases identical to TRBD2. Per the germline V gene, CDR1 is SGDLS and CDR2 is YYNGEE. The CDR3 covers 13 residues. V lost 0 bases to trimming and J lost 15 bases; unmatched junction nucleotides: 6. This CDR3 is CASSVGLAGVLFF. As DNA, the CDR3 is TGTGCCAGCAGCGTAGGCCTAGCGGGAGTTTTGTTCTTC.

This rearrangement joins TRBV23-1 to TRBJ2-3; 10 nucleotides align to TRBD1. TRBV23-1 qualifies as an ORF whose function is uncertain. The CDR3 consists of 13 residues. Unmatched junction bases numbered 6, after V lost 6 bases and J lost 9 bases. CDR3 nucleotide sequence: TGCGCCAGCAGGGACAGGGGGGAAGTGACGCAGTATTTT. This codes for CASRDRGEVTQYF.

This clone was seen only once. The gene calls are TRBV19 and TRBJ2-1; TRBD1 aligns across 7 bases. The CDR3 contains 14 residues. Losses at the gene ends were 5 bases for V and 4 bases for J; bases not matched to a gene: 5. CDR1 and CDR2 from the germline V gene are LNHDA and SQIVND (reference sequence). CDR3 loop: CASSRQGIYNEQFF. The CDR3 DNA sequence: TGTGCCAGTAGTCGACAGGGTATTTACAATGAGCAGTTCTTC.

This clone has just a few counts. This chain connects TRBV19 to TRBJ1-5; 9 nucleotides line up with TRBD1. Germline trimming cut 2 bases from V and 7 bases from J; bases unmatched to any gene: 9. The CDR3 totals 16 residues. The germline gives CDR1 LNHDA, CDR2 SQIVND (reference sequence). The CDR3 here is CASSILRQGVEQPQHF. The CDR3 DNA follows: TGTGCCAGTAGTATATTACGACAGGGGGTGGAACAGCCCCAGCATTTT. Using reference TRBV19 and TRBJ1-5 for the parts outside the CDR3, the full variable domain is DGGITQSPKYLFRKEGQNVTLSCEQNLNHDAMYWYRQDPGQGLRLIYYSQIVNDFQKGDIAEGYSVSREKKESFPLTVTSAQKNPTAFYLCASSILRQGVEQPQHFGDGTRLSIL.

The chain combines TRBV9 with TRBJ2-1, with TRBD2 identical over 12 bases. Per germline, CDR1 SGDLS and CDR2 YYNGEE. This CDR3 region has 16 residues. Trimming at V came to 0 bases and at J to 3 bases, leaving 1 base not matched to a gene. The CDR3 DNA is TGTGCCAGCAGCGTAGGGACTAGCGGGATCTACAATGAGCAGTTCTTC. It translates to CASSVGTSGIYNEQFF.

This rearrangement joins TRBV2 to TRBJ2-2, with 8 bases aligning to TRBD1. There are 15 residues in the CDR3. The germline gives CDR1 SNHLY, CDR2 FYNNEI. After removal of 3 bases from V and 7 bases from J, the junction contained 7 bases not matched to a gene. The chain's CDR3 is CASSDTRGRNGELFF. CDR3 in DNA: TGTGCCAGCAGTGATACCAGGGGGCGCAACGGGGAGCTGTTTTTT. Full variable domain (outside the CDR3, taken from reference TRBV2 and TRBJ2-2): EPEVTQTPSHQVTQMGQEVILRCVPISNHLYFYWYRQILGQKVEFLVSFYNNEISEKSEIFDDQFSVERPDGSNFTLKIRSTKLEDSAMYFCASSDTRGRNGELFFGEGSRLTVL.